This T cell receptor beta chain appears in the sequencing data of a study of CD4 T cells in relation to SARS-CoV-2 and coronaviruses. Study in general: Patient ages ranged from about 20 to 72, median 38.

Here immunoSEQ multiplex PCR was the method, and the copy in TCRdb shows in-frame clones only, minus some. The sample has approximately 40,000 clones, 70% to 85% seen once. Naive or memory CD4+ cells were cultured 1:1 with T cell-depleted PBMCs plus CEF. Concerning this clone: The antigen is undetermined.

V was pared by 3 bases and J by 7 bases, with 2 bases of the junction left unmatched. Per germline, CDR1 SGHKS and CDR2 YYEKEE (reference sequence). The CDR3 totals 13 residues. Study-wide results and limits: The cross-reactivity analysis covered only spike protein, not other viral proteins. According to naive versus memory sequencing, detected responses are memory recall, not newly primed.

The sequence derives from an adult with COVID-19. The chain has TRBV5-5 and TRBJ2-1, with 9 bases fitting TRBD1. Sequences were obtained from memory CD4+ T cells from PBMCs, cultured in vitro. The CDR3 nucleotides read TGTGCCAGCAGCTGGACAGGGGTGAATGAGCAGTTCTTC. It translates to CASSWTGVNEQFF.